Included here is one T cell receptor beta chain sequence, with context. Its specificity is not known. This specimen belongs to a study of T cell responses to AZD1222 COVID-19 vaccine. Whole-study context: Combined were second doses at about 4 or about 12 weeks.

Germline loops: CDR1 SGDLS, CDR2 YYNGEE. V shed 7 bases, J shed 5 bases, and the junction held 11 bases outside the gene matches. The CDR3 totals 14 residues. The protocol was immunoSEQ multiplex PCR, while the TCRdb copy is restricted to in-frame clones and leaves out a portion. This sample yields 130,000 to 150,000 clones, of which roughly nine tenths are seen a single time; roughly 3.1% belongs to the top ten. Whole-study results and caveats: Donors were largely white British and mainly female; clonal diversity was possibly underestimated. Vaccine-related CD4 TCRs covered spike, predominating at 160-218 and 743-854. Repertoires were sampled only after the peak T cell response.

The sequence came from an adult in good health. This chain connects TRBV9 to TRBJ1-1; 7 bases are shared with TRBD1. The source material was peripheral blood, sampled on day 0 of AZD1222 vaccination. CDR3 DNA: TGTGCCAGCGTCGCGTGGGCAGGGGGAACTGAAGCTTTCTTT. The encoded protein is CASVAWAGGTEAFF.